The 19 T cell receptor beta chains below were found in one sample sequenced in a study of cytomegalovirus exposure and HLA in healthy donors. Primers for the PCR totalled 60 Vbeta and 13 Jbeta. This table comes from immunoSEQ multiplex PCR, and its TCRdb copy is limited to in-frame clones, with some not included. The sample carries about 120,000 clones, 70% to 80% recorded once. Material: PBMCs. The receptors derive from a woman aged 40 to 50 in good health and CMV-seropositive.

The chain joins TRBV6-6 to TRBJ2-5, with D perhaps TRBD1 (7 bases). Germline V CDR1 and CDR2: MNHNY, SVGAGI (reference sequence). CDR3 size: 14 residues. The V end was cut by 5 bases, the J end by 3 bases, with 13 bases between. The CDR3: CASSRRRGEETQYF. In DNA form, the CDR3 reads TGTGCCAGCAGTAGGCGCAGGGGGGAAGAGACCCAGTACTTC.

The CDR3 coding sequence is TGTGCCTGGAGTGGCACTAGCGGGCTTTACAATGAGCAGTTCTTC. Translated: CAWSGTSGLYNEQFF. This chain joins TRBV30 and TRBJ2-1; 9 nucleotides line up with TRBD2. Germline CDR1 reads GTSNPN; CDR2 reads SVGIG (reference sequence). The trim removed 1 base at V and 4 bases at J, leaving 5 bases unmatched. This CDR3 is 15 amino acids long.

This clone has just a few counts. The chain joins TRBV7-9 to TRBJ1-2; possibly TRBD1 for D (6 bases). The CDR3 runs 14 residues. Germline loops: CDR1 SEHNR, CDR2 FQNEAQ (reference sequence). V was cut by 3 bases and J by 8 bases, with 16 bases left in between. This CDR3 is CASSLAGEGNGYTF. The DNA of the CDR3 is TGTGCCAGCAGCTTGGCAGGGGAGGGGAACGGCTACACCTTC. Combining the CDR3 with reference TRBV7-9 and TRBJ1-2 gives the whole variable domain DTGVSQNPRHKITKRGQNVTFRCDPISEHNRLYWYRQTLGQGPEFLTYFQNEAQLEKSRLLSDRFSAERPKGSFSTLEIQRTEQGDSAMYLCASSLAGEGNGYTFGSGTRLTVV.

This chain joins TRBV9 and TRBJ2-5; possibly TRBD2 for D (7 bases). The CDR3 runs 15 residues. Germline CDR1 SGDLS, CDR2 YYNGEE. V lost 0 bases, J lost 5 bases, and 14 bases lay in between. Here the CDR3 reads CASSVVGGQWETQYF. The CDR3, as DNA: TGTGCCAGCAGCGTAGTGGGGGGGCAGTGGGAGACCCAGTACTTC.

The chain is built from TRBV9 and TRBJ2-7, with 8 bases identical to TRBD2. CDR3 length equals 14 residues. The V gene's germline CDR1 is SGDLS and CDR2 YYNGEE. With 0 bases clipped from V and 6 bases from J, the junction kept 5 bases outside the gene matches. The CDR3 loop is CASSVGREAREQYF. The CDR3 region has the DNA TGTGCCAGCAGCGTAGGGCGGGAGGCGCGCGAGCAGTACTTC.

This rearrangement joins TRBV6-5 to TRBJ2-1; TRBD1 agrees at 8 bases. Per germline, CDR1 MNHEY and CDR2 SVGAGI. V was clipped by 2 bases and J by 10 bases; unmatched bases: 7. The CDR3 has 14 residues. CDR3 DNA: TGTGCCAGCAGTTACCGAGGACAGGGTGGCGAGCAGTTCTTC. Its translation is CASSYRGQGGEQFF.

The genes are TRBV7-2 and TRBJ2-2; D gene uncertain. Trimming left V 6 bases short and J 0 bases short, with 8 bases between. The CDR3 totals 14 residues. Germline CDR1 reads SGHTA; CDR2 reads FQGNSA. The CDR3 DNA follows: TGTGCCAGCAGAGGAGTAGCGAACACCGGGGAGCTGTTTTTT. Its translation: CASRGVANTGELFF. Full variable domain (missing parts from reference TRBV7-2 and TRBJ2-2): GAGVSQSPSNKVTEKGKDVELRCDPISGHTALYWYRQSLGQGLEFLIYFQGNSAPDKSGLPSDRFSAERTGGSVSTLTIQRTQQEDSAVYLCASRGVANTGELFFGEGSRLTVL.

The gene calls are TRBV4-2 and TRBJ1-4; 9 bases map to TRBD1. J lost 8 bases, V lost 4 bases, and 5 bases had no gene match. The CDR3 consists of 14 residues. CDR1 is LGHNA and CDR2 is YNFKEQ in the germline V gene. CDR3 residues: CASSPTGGLEKLFF. As DNA, the CDR3 is TGTGCCAGCAGCCCGACAGGGGGTTTAGAAAAACTGTTTTTT.

The chain has TRBV2 and TRBJ1-6, with 11 bases aligning to TRBD1. Germline values: CDR1 SNHLY, CDR2 FYNNEI. V shed 6 bases and J 8 bases; nucleotides not matched to a gene: 3. CDR3 length equals 14 residues. CDR3 DNA: TGTGCCAGCAGAATGGACAGGGGGCATTCACCCCTCCACTTT. It translates to CASRMDRGHSPLHF.

The chain employs TRBV7-9 and TRBJ1-2; D is possibly TRBD1 (6 bases). V lost 6 bases and J lost 8, with 13 bases in between. The CDR3 has 12 amino acids. CDR1 and CDR2 (germline): SEHNR, FQNEAQ (reference sequence). CDR3 loop: CASRPGVGGYTF. The DNA of the CDR3 is TGTGCCAGCAGACCAGGGGTGGGGGGCTACACCTTC.

There are a few counts of this clone. The chain is built from TRBV4-3 and TRBJ2-1, with TRBD2 matching 11 bases. The CDR3 runs to 16 residues. The trim removed 3 bases at V and 8 bases at J, leaving 9 bases unmatched. Germline V gene lookup returns CDR1 LGHNA and CDR2 YSLEER. Written as DNA, the CDR3 is TGCGCCAGCAGCCAGACAACTAGCGGGAGAGAAGATGAGCAGTTCTTC. This gives the protein CASSQTTSGREDEQFF.

This sequence joins TRBV5-6 and TRBJ2-7, with TRBD1 matching over 8 bases. The ends lost 4 bases at V and 2 bases at J; junction bases unmatched: 5. The CDR3 is 14 amino acids. The germline V gene has CDR1 SGHDT and CDR2 YYEEEE. The CDR3 region is CASSKQGGTYEQYF. CDR3 bases: TGTGCCAGCAGCAAACAGGGGGGAACCTACGAGCAGTACTTC.

This CDR3 is CASSPGTALTYEQYF. For the CDR3, the DNA is TGCGCCAGCAGCCCTGGGACAGCGCTCACCTACGAGCAGTACTTC. This sequence joins TRBV5-1 and TRBJ2-7; 7 positions agree with TRBD1. Germline CDR1 and CDR2: SGHRS and YFSETQ. J gave up 2 bases and V 4 bases, and 9 bases lay outside the gene matches. The CDR3 has 15 residues.

J is TRBJ1-6 and V is TRBV10-2; 7 bases fit TRBD1. Germline CDR1 and CDR2: WSHSY and SAAADI. V trimming: 5 bases; J trimming: 5 bases; junction bases outside the gene matches: 3. This CDR3 spans 14 amino acids. As DNA, the CDR3 is TGCGCCAGCAGTCACGGGACAGATAATTCACCCCTCCACTTT. Translating gives CASSHGTDNSPLHF.

The V and J genes are TRBV5-6 and TRBJ2-7; 11 bases are shared with TRBD1. Germline values: CDR1 SGHDT, CDR2 YYEEEE. V was clipped by 7 bases and J by 3 bases; unmatched bases: 9. CDR3 size: 15 residues. The CDR3 bases are TGTGCCAGCGCGCTCCCGGGACAGGGGGTCTACGAGCAGTACGTC. Protein: CASALPGQGVYEQYV.

The chain has TRBV5-6 and TRBJ2-7; tentatively, D is TRBD1 (5 bases). Per the germline V gene, CDR1 is SGHDT and CDR2 is YYEEEE. This CDR3 comprises 15 residues. V gave up 4 bases and J gave up 5 bases, with 19 bases separating them. The CDR3 bases are TGTGCCAGCAGCCCGCCGGTAGGCAGGGTCCACGAGCAGTACTTC. This sequence encodes CASSPPVGRVHEQYF.

The chain is built from TRBV9 and TRBJ1-4, with D possibly TRBD1 on 6 matching bases. The CDR3 consists of 17 residues. Looked up from germline, CDR1 is SGDLS and CDR2 is YYNGEE. V was pared by 0 bases and J by 0 bases, with 12 bases between. CDR3 coding DNA: TGTGCCAGCAGCGTAGGGAGGACAGTTGCAACTAATGAAAAACTGTTTTTT. Translated, it gives CASSVGRTVATNEKLFF.

The chain recombines TRBV7-9 with TRBJ1-4; D unresolved. V dropped 1 base and J dropped 0 bases, with 6 bases sitting between them. CDR1 and CDR2 (germline): SEHNR, FQNEAQ (reference sequence). CDR3 length: 15 residues. CDR3 protein: CASSLGLPTNEKLFF. The CDR3 region has the DNA TGTGCCAGCAGCTTAGGACTGCCAACTAATGAAAAACTGTTTTTT. Supplemented by reference TRBV7-9 and TRBJ1-4, the full variable domain reads DTGVSQNPRHKITKRGQNVTFRCDPISEHNRLYWYRQTLGQGPEFLTYFQNEAQLEKSRLLSDRFSAERPKGSFSTLEIQRTEQGDSAMYLCASSLGLPTNEKLFFGSGTQLSVL.

This clone was seen a handful of times. The rearrangement joins TRBV6-4 to TRBJ1-2; D unclear. Trimming took off 7 bases at V and 8 bases at J, with 14 bases between the two ends. The germline gives CDR1 MRHNA, CDR2 SNTAGT. This CDR3 is 12 amino acids long. CDR3 sequence: CASKAGGGGYTF. CDR3 coding DNA: TGTGCCAGCAAAGCAGGCGGAGGGGGCTACACCTTC.